This TCR beta chain was identified in a study of cytomegalovirus exposure and HLA in healthy donors. Study-wide context: About 179 million T cells yielded some 120 million unique TCR beta sequences in earlier analysis. Study results and limitations: TCR beta V- and J-gene trimming was later associated with a missense DCLRE1C variant. It was assumed in the presence/absence analyses that sequencing depth was roughly uniform across donors. The study flagged approximately 180 TCR beta chains as cytomegalovirus-associated.

The PCR contained 60 Vbeta and 13 Jbeta primers. Repertoires were generated with immunoSEQ multiplex PCR, while TCRdb's copy carries only in-frame clones and drops some. The repertoire includes 80,000 or so clones, less than 80% of them detected once, and around 7% sits in the top ten. As regards this clone: Its specificity is unknown.

Deletions cut 6 bases from V and 2 bases from J, with 10 bases between. Germline assignment: CDR1 MNHEY and CDR2 SMNVEV (reference sequence). The CDR3 consists of 13 residues. The source of this sequence is a woman in her 40s in good health and CMV-seronegative. The sequencing sample was made of PBMCs. The chain links TRBV27 to TRBJ1-2; D unclear. The CDR3 spells CASSVRSNYGYTF. The CDR3 coding sequence is TGTGCCAGCAGCGTCCGGTCCAACTATGGCTACACCTTC.